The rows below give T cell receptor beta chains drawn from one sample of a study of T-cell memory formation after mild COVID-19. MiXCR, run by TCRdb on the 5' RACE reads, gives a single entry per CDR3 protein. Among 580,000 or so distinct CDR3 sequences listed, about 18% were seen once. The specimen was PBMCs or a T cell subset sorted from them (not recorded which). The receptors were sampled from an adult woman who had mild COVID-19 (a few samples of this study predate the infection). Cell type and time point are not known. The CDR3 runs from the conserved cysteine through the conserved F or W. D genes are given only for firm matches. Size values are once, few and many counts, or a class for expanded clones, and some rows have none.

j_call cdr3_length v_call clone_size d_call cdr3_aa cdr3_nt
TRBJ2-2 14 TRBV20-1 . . CSADRPMNTGELFF TGCAGTGCCGACAGGCCGATGAACACCGGGGAGCTGTTTTTT
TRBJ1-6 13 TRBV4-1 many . CASSQAPLGTLHF TGCGCCAGCAGCCAAGCTCCCTTAGGGACCCTCCACTTT
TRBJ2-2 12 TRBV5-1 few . CASSANAGELFF TGCGCCAGCAGCGCGAACGCCGGGGAGCTGTTTTTT
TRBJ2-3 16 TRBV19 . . CASSTPRGIGTDTQYF TGTGCCAGTAGTACCCCTCGAGGGATCGGCACAGATACGCAGTATTTT
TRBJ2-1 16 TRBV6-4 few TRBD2 CASSVHSGGQDNEQFF TGTGCCAGCAGTGTCCATAGCGGGGGGCAAGACAATGAGCAGTTCTTC
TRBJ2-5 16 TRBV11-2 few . CASTEWGESAQETQYF TGTGCCAGCACGGAATGGGGGGAGTCCGCCCAGGAGACCCAGTACTTC
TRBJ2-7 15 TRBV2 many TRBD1 CASSLGQGANYEQYF TGTGCCAGCAGCTTAGGGCAGGGGGCGAACTACGAGCAGTACTTC
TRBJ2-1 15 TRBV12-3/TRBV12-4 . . CASSFREGPYNEQSF TGTGCCAGCAGTTTCCGGGAAGGTCCCTACAATGAGCAGTCCTTC
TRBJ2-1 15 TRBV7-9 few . CASSFWAGADNEQFF TGTGCCAGCAGCTTCTGGGCTGGGGCGGACAATGAGCAGTTCTTC
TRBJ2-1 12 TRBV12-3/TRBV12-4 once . CASKGLYNEQFF TGTGCCAGCAAGGGGCTTTACAATGAGCAGTTCTTC
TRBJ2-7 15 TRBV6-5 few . CASSSAGTPGREQYF TGTGCCAGCAGTTCGGCCGGGACCCCTGGCCGCGAGCAGTACTTC
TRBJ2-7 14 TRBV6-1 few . CASTGGTGIDEQYF TGTGCCAGCACGGGAGGGACAGGGATCGACGAGCAGTACTTC
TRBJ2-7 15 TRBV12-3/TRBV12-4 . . CASSSSNGQRYEQYF TGTGCCAGCAGTTCTTCAAACGGACAGAGATACGAGCAGTACTTC
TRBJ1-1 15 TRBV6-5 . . CASSYSWGKNTEAFF TGTGCCAGCAGTTACTCCTGGGGGAAAAACACTGAAGCTTTCTTT
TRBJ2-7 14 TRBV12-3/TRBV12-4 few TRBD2 CASRDSGISYEQYF TGTGCCAGCAGAGATAGCGGGATCTCCTACGAGCAGTACTTC
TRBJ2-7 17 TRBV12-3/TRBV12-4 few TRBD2 CASSPGLNLLSSYEQYF TGTGCCAGCAGCCCGGGACTAAATCTCTTAAGCTCCTACGAGCAGTACTTC
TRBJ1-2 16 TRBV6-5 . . CASSYSFPDLLYGYTF TGTGCCAGCAGTTACTCTTTTCCGGACCTTCTCTATGGCTACACCTTC